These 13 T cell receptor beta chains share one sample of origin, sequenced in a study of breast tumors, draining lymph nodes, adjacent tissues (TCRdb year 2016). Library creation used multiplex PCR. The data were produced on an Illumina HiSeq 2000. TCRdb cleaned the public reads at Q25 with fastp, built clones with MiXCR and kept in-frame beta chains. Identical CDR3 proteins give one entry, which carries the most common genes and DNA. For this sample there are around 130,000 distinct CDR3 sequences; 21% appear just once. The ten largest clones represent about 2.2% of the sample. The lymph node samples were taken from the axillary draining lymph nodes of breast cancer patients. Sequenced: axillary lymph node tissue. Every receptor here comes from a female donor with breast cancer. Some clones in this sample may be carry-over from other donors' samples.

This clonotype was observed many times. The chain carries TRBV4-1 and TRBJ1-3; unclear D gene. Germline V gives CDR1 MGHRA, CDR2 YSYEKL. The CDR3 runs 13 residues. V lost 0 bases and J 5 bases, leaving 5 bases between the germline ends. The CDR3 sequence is CASSQDSRNTIYF. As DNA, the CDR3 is TGCGCCAGCAGCCAAGATTCGCGAAACACCATATATTTT.

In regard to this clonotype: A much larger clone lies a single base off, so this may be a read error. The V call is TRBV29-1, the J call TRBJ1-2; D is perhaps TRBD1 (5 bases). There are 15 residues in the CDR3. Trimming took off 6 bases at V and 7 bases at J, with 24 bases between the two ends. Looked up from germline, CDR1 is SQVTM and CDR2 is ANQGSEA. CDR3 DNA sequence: TGCAGCGTCCCCCCAGCCCCAGGCCTGGGGGGTGGCTACACCTTC. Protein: CSVPPAPGLGGGYTF.

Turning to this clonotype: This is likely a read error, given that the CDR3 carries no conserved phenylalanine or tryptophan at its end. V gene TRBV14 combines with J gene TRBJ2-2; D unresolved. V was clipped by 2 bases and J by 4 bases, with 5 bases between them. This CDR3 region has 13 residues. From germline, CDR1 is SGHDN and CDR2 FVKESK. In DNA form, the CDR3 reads TGTGCCAGCAGCCAAAGCAGCACCGGGGAGCTGTTTCTT. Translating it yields CASSQSSTGELFL.

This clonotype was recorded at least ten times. CDR3 bases: TGCGCCACCAGTCCCGGGACAGGGTTGGGCACAGATACGCAGTATTTT. Its protein product is CATSPGTGLGTDTQYF. This rearrangement joins TRBV5-1 to TRBJ2-3; 9 nucleotides match TRBD1. This CDR3 is built from 16 residues. Germline CDR1 SGHRS, CDR2 YFSETQ. J gave up 1 base and V 9 bases, and 12 bases lay outside the gene matches. The full variable domain, in which reference TRBV5-1 and TRBJ2-3 provide the parts outside the CDR3, is KAGVTQTPRYLIKTRGQQVTLSCSPISGHRSVSWYQQTPGQGLQFLFEYFSETQRNKGNFPGRFSGRQFSNSRSEMNVSTLELGDSALYLCATSPGTGLGTDTQYFGPGTRLTVL.

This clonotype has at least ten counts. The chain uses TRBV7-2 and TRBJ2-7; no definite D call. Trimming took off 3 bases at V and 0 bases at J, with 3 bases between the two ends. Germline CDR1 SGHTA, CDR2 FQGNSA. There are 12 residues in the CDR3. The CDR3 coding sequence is TGTGCCAGCAGCTTGAGCTCCTACGAGCAGTACTTC. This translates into CASSLSSYEQYF.

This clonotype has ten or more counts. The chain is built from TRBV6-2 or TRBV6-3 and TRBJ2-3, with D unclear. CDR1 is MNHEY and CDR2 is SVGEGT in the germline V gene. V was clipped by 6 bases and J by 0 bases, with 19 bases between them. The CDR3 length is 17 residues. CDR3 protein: CASRPPLFAASTDTQYF. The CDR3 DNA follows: TGTGCCAGCAGACCACCCCTGTTTGCGGCTAGCACAGATACGCAGTATTTT.

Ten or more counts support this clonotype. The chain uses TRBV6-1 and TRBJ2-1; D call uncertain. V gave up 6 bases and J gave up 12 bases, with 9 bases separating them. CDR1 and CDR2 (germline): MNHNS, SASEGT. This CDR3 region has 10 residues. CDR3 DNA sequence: TGTGCCAGCAGGGGAATGGGGCAGTTCTTC. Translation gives CASRGMGQFF.

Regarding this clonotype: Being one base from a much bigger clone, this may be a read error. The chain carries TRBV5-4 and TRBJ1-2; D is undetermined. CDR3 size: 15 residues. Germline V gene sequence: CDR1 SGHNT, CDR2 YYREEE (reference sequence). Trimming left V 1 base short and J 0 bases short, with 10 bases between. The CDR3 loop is CASSLRRTTNYGYTF. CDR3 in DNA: TGTGCCAGCAGCTTGAGGAGGACTACTAACTATGGCTACACCTTC.

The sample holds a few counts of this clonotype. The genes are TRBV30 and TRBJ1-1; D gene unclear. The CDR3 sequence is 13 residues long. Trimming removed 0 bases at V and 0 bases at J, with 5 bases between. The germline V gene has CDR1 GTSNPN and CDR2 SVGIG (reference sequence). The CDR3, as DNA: TGTGCCTGGAGTGTAACGGTGAACACTGAAGCTTTCTTT. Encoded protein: CAWSVTVNTEAFF.

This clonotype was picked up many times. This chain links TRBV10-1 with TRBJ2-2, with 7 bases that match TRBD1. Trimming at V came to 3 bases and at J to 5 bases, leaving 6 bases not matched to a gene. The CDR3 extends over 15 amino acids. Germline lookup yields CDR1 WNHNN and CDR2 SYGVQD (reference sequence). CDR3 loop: CASSDPGQRTGELFF. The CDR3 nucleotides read TGCGCCAGCAGTGACCCGGGACAGCGAACCGGGGAGCTGTTTTTT.

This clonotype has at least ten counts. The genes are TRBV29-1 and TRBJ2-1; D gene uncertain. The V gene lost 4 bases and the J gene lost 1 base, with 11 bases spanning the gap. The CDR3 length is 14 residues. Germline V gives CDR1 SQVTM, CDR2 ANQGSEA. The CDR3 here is CSVVGGSSYNEQFF. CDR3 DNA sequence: TGCAGCGTTGTTGGCGGTTCTTCCTACAATGAGCAGTTCTTC.

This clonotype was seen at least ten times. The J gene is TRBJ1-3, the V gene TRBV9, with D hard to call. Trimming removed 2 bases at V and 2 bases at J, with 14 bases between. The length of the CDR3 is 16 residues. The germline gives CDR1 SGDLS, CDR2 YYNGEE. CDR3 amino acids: CASSVTSFGTGNTIYF. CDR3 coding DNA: TGTGCCAGCAGCGTTACTTCCTTCGGAACTGGAAACACCATATATTTT. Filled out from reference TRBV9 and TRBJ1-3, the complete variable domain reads DSGVTQTPKHLITATGQRVTLRCSPRSGDLSVYWYQQSLDQGLQFLIQYYNGEERAKGNILERFSAQQFPDLHSELNLSSLELGDSALYFCASSVTSFGTGNTIYFGEGSWLTVV.

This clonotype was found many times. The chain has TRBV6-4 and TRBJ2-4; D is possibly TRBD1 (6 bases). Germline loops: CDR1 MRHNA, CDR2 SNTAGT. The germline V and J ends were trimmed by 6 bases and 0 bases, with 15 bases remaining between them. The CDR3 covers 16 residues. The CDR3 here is CASRGNREIAKNIQYF. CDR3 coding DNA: TGTGCCAGCAGGGGGAACAGGGAAATAGCCAAAAACATTCAGTACTTC.